This entry is about one T cell receptor beta chain. Its target is unknown. In the same sample, other DNA sequences code for this CDR3. J lost 4 bases, V lost 0 bases, and 5 bases had no gene match. Germline CDR1 SGDLS, CDR2 YYNGEE. This CDR3 has 15 amino acids. The source of the sample is a study of shared clonotypes between healthy human individuals. Study results and limitations: Naive subsets typically showed greater estimated richness than memory subsets.

Naive CD8 populations comprised CD45RO-negative cells positively selected for CCR7, excluding terminally differentiated effector memory CD45RA+ cells. Sequencing used immunoSEQ multiplex PCR; TCRdb keeps in-frame clones, though not all of them. The table records about 2 million clones, about 95% of them present only once. This receptor was obtained from a man between 18 and 35 years old in good health. Input material: naive CD8+ T cells sorted from blood. The rearrangement joins TRBV9 to TRBJ2-5, with 8 bases fitting TRBD2. The CDR3 loop reads CASSVDGTSGETQYF. The CDR3 DNA is TGTGCCAGCAGCGTAGACGGTACTAGCGGAGAGACCCAGTACTTC.